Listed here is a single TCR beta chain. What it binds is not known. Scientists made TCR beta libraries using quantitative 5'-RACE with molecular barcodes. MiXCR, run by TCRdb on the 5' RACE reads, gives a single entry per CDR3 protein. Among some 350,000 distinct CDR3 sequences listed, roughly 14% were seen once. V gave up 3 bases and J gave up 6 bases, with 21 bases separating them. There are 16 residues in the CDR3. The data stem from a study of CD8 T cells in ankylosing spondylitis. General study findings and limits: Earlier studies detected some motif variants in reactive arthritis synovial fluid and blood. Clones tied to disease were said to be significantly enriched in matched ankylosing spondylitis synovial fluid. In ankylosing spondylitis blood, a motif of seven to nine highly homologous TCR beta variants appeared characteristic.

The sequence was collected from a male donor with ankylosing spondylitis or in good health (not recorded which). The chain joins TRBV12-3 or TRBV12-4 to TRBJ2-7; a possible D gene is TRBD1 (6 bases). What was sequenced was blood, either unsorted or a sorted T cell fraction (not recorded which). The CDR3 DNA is TGTGCCAGCAGTTTTACAGAAGGGGGTTGGTTAGGCGAGCAGTACTTC. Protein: CASSFTEGGWLGEQYF.